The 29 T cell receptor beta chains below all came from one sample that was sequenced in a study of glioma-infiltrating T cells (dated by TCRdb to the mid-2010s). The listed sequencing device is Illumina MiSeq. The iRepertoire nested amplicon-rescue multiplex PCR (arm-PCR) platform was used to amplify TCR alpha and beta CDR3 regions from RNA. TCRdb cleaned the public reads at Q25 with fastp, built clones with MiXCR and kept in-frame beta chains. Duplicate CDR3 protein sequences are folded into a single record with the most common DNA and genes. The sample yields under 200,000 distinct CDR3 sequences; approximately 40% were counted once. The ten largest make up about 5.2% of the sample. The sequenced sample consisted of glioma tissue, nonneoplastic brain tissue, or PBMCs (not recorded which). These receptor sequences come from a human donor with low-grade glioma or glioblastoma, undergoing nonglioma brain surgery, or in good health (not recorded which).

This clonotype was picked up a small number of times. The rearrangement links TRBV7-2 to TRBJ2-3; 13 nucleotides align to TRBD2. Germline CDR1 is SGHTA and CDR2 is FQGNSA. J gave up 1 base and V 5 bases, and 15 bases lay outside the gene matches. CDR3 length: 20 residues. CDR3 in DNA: TGTGCCAGCAGCCAGCCACTAGCGGGAGGGCCGGAGAGCGGCACAGATACGCAGTATTTT. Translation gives CASSQPLAGGPESGTDTQYF.

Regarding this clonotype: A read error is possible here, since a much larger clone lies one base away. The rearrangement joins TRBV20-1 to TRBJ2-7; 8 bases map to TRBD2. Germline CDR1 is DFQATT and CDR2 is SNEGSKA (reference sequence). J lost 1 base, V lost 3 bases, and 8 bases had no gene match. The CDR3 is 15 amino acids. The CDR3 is CSASRGLEESYEQYF. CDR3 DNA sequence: TGCAGTGCTAGTCGGGGACTAGAGGAGTCCTACGAGCAGTACTTC.

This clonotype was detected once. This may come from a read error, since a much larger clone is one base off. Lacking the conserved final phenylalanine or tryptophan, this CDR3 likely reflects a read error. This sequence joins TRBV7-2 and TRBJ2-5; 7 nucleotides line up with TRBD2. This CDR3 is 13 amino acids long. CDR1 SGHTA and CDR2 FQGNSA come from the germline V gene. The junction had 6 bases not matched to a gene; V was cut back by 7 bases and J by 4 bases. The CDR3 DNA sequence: TGTGCCAGCACCCCGCGGGGGAGAGAGACCCAGTACCTC. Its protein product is CASTPRGRETQYL.

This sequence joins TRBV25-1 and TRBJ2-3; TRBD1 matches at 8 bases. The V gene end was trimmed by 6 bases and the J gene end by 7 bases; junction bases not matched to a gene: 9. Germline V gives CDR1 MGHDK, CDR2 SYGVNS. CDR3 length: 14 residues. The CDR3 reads CASRAGTGKYTQYF. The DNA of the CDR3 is TGTGCCAGCAGAGCCGGGACAGGTAAATATACGCAGTATTTT.

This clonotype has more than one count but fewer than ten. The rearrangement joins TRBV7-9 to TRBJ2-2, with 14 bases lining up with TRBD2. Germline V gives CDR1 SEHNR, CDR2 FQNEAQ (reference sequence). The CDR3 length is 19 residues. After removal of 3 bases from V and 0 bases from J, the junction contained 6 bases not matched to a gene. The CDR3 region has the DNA TGTGCCAGCAGCTTGAGCGGGACTAGCGGGGGCCCGAACACCGGGGAGCTGTTTTTT. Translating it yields CASSLSGTSGGPNTGELFF.

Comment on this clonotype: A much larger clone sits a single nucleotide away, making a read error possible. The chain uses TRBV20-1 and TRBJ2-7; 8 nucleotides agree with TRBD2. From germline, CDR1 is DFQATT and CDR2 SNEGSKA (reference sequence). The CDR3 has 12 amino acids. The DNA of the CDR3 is TGCAGCGACGGGAGGGAGGGTCACGAGCAGTACTTC. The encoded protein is CSDGREGHEQYF.

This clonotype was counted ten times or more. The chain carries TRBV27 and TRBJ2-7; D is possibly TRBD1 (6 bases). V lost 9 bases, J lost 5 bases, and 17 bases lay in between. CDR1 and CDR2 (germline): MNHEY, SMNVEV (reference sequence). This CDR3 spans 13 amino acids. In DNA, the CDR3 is TGTGCCAGGGTACAGGGTAGGTGGCACGAGCAGTACTTC. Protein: CARVQGRWHEQYF.

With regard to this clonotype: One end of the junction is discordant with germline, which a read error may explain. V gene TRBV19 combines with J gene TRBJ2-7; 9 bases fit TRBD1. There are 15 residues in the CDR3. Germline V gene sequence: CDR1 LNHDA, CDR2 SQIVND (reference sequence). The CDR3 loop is CAGSNQYRGRKEQYF. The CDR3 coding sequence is TGTGCCGGTAGTAACCAATACAGGGGGCGCAAAGAGCAGTACTTC.

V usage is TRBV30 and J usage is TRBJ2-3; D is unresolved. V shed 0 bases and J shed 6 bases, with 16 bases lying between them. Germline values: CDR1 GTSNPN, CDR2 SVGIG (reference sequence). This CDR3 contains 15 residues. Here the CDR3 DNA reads TGTGCCTGGAGTGTAGATTCACTTTCGAGGGATACGCAGTATTTT. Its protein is CAWSVDSLSRDTQYF. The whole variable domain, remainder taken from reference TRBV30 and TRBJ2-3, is SQTIHQWPATLVQPVGSPLSLECTVEGTSNPNLYWYRQAAGRGLQLLFYSVGIGQISSEVPQNLSASRPQDRQFILSSKKLLLSDSGFYLCAWSVDSLSRDTQYFGPGTRLTVL.

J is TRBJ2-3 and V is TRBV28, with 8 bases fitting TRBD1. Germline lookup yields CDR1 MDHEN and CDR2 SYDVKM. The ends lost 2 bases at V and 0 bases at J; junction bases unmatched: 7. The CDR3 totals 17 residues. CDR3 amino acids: CASSLSEGQASTDTQYF. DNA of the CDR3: TGTGCCAGCAGTTTAAGTGAGGGACAGGCGAGCACAGATACGCAGTATTTT.

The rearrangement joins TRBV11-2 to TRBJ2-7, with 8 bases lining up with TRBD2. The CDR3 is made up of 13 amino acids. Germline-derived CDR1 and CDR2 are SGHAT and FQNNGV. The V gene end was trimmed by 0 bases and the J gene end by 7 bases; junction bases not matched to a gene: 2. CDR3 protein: CASSLEAGEEQYF. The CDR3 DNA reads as TGTGCCAGCAGCTTAGAAGCGGGAGAAGAGCAGTACTTC.

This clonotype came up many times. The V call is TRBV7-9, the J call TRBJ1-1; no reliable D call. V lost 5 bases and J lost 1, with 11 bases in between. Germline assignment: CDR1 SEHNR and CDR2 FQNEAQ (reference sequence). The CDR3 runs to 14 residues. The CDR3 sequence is CASSPPGRNTEAFF. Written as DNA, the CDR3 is TGTGCCAGCAGCCCCCCAGGAAGGAACACTGAAGCTTTCTTT.

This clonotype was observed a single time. The CDR3 loop is CASSPQTGEGNYEQYF. CDR3 in DNA: TGTGCCAGCAGCCCCCAGACGGGGGAGGGCAACTACGAGCAGTACTTC. The genes are TRBV7-2 and TRBJ2-7; 7 bases are shared with TRBD2. The germline V gene encodes CDR1 SGHTA and CDR2 FQGNSA. The CDR3 sequence is 16 residues long. V trimming: 5 bases; J trimming: 3 bases; junction bases outside the gene matches: 13. Variable domain in full (rest from reference TRBV7-2 and TRBJ2-7): GAGVSQSPSNKVTEKGKDVELRCDPISGHTALYWYRQSLGQGLEFLIYFQGNSAPDKSGLPSDRFSAERTGGSVSTLTIQRTQQEDSAVYLCASSPQTGEGNYEQYFGPGTRLTVT.

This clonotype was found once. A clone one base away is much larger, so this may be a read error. CDR3 in DNA: TGTTCCAGCGGGGACAACTACGAGCAGTACTTC. This gives the protein CSSGDNYEQYF. The chain combines TRBV28 with TRBJ2-7; perhaps TRBD2 as D (7 bases). This CDR3 contains 11 residues. Germline CDR1 reads MDHEN; CDR2 reads SYDVKM.

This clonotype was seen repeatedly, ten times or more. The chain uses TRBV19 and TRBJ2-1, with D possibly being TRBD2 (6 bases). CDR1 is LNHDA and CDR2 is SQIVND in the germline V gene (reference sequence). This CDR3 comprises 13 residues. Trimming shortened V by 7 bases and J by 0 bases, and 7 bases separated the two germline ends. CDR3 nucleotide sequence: TGTGCCAGTACGGGGGACTCCTACAATGAGCAGTTCTTC. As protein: CASTGDSYNEQFF.

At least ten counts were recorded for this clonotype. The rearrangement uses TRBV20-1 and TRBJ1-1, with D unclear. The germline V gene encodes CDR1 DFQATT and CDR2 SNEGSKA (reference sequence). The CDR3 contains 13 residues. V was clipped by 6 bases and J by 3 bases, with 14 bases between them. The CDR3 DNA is TGCAGTGCCGACCCCGGTGGGTACACTGAAGCTTTCTTT. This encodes CSADPGGYTEAFF.

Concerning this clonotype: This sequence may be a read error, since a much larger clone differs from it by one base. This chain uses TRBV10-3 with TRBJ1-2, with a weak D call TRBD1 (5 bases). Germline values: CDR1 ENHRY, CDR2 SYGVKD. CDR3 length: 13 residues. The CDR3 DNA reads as TGTGCCATCAGTACCACAGGCCGCTATTGCTACACCTTC. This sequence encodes CAISTTGRYCYTF.

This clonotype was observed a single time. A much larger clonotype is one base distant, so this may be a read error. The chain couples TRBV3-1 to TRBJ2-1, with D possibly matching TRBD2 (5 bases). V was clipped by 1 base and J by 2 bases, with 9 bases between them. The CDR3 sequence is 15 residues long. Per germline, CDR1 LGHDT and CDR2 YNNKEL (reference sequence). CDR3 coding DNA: TGTGCCAGCAGCCAAGCGGGATCACCCTACAATGAGCAGTTCTTC. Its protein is CASSQAGSPYNEQFF.

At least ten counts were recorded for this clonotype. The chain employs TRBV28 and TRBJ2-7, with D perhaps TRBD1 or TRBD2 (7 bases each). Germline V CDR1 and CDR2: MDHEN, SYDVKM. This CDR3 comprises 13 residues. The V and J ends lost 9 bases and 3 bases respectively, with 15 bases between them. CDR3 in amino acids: CASTRGGSYEQYF. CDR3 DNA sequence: TGTGCCAGTACCAGGGGGGGAAGCTACGAGCAGTACTTC.

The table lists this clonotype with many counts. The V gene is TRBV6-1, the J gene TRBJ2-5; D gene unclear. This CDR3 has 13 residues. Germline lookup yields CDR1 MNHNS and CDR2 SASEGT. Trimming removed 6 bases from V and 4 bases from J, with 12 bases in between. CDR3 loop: CASRPSRPETQYF. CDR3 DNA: TGTGCCAGCAGACCGTCGAGGCCAGAGACCCAGTACTTC.

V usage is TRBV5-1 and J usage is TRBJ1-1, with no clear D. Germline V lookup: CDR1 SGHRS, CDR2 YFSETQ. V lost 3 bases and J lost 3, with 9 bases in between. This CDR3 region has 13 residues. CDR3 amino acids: CASSSASDTEAFF. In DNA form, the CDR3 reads TGCGCCAGCAGCTCGGCCAGTGACACTGAAGCTTTCTTT.

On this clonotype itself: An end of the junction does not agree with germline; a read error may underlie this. CDR3 sequence reads: CAGSLATGTGTEAFF. The CDR3 nucleotides read TGTGCCGGCAGCTTAGCGACGGGTACGGGCACTGAAGCTTTCTTT. The V and J genes are TRBV7-9 and TRBJ1-1; no clear D. The CDR3 totals 15 residues. Germline-derived CDR1 and CDR2 are SEHNR and FQNEAQ (reference sequence).

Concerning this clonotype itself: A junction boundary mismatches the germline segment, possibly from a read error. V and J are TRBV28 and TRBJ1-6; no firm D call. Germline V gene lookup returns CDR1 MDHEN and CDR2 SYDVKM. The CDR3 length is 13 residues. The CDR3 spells CDSSFGRVSPLHF. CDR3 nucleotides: TGTGACAGCAGTTTTGGGCGGGTCTCACCCCTGCACTTT.

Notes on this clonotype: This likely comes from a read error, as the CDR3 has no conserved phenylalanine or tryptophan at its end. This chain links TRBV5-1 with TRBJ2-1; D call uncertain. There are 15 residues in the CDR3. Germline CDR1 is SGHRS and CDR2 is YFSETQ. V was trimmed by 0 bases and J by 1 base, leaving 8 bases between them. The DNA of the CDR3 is TGCGCCAGCAGCTTGGATGGGCGGTCCTACAATGAGCAGTTCATC. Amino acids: CASSLDGRSYNEQFI.

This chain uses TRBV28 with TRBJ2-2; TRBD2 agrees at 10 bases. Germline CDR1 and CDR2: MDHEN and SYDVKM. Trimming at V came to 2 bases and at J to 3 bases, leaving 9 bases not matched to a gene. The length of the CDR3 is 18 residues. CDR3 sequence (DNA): TGTGCCAGCAGTTTACTAGCGGGAGTCCCCGGGTACACCGGGGAGCTGTTTTTT. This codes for CASSLLAGVPGYTGELFF.

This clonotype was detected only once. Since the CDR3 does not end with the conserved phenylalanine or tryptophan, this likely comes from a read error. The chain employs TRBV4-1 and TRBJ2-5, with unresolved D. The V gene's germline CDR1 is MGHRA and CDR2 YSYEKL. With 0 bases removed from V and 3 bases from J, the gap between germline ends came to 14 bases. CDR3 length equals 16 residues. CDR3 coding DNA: TGCGCCAGCAGCCAAGAAAGTAGGGTCGGAGAAGAGACCCAGTACCTC. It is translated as CASSQESRVGEETQYL.

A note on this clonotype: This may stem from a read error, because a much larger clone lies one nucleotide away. This CDR3 reads CASSNRGDTQYF. Written as DNA, the CDR3 is TGTGCCAGCAGTAACCGGGGGGATACGCAGTATTTT. This sequence joins TRBV27 and TRBJ2-3; weak D call: TRBD2 (6 bases). The length of the CDR3 is 12 residues. Per germline, CDR1 MNHEY and CDR2 SMNVEV (reference sequence). Trimming left V 5 bases short and J 6 bases short, with 9 bases between.

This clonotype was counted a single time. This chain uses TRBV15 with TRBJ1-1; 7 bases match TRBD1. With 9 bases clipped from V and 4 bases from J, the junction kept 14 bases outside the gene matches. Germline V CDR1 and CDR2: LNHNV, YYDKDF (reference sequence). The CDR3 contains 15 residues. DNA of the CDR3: TGTGCCACGAGCGGCAACCAGGGGGACACCACTGAAGCTTTCTTT. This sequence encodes CATSGNQGDTTEAFF.

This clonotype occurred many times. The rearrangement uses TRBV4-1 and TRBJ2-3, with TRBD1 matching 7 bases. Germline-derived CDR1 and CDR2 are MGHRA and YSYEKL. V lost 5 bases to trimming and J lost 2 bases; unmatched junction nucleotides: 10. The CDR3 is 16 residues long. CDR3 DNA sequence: TGCGCCAGCAGCGGGGTGAGGGACAGAACCACAGATACGCAGTATTTT. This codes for CASSGVRDRTTDTQYF.